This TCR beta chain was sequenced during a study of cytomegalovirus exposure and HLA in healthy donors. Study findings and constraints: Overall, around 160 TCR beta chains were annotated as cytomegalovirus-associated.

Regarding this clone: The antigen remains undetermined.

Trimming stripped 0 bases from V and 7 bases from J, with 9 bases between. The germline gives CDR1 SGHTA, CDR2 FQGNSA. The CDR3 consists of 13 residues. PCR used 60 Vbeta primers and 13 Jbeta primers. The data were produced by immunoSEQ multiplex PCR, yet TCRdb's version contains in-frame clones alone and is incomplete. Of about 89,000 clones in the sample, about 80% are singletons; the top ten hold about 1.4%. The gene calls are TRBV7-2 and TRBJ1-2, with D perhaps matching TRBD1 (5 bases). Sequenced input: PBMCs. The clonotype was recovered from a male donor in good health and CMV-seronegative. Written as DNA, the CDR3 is TGTGCCAGCAGCTTAGCGACAGTCAGTGGCTACACCTTC. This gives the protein CASSLATVSGYTF.